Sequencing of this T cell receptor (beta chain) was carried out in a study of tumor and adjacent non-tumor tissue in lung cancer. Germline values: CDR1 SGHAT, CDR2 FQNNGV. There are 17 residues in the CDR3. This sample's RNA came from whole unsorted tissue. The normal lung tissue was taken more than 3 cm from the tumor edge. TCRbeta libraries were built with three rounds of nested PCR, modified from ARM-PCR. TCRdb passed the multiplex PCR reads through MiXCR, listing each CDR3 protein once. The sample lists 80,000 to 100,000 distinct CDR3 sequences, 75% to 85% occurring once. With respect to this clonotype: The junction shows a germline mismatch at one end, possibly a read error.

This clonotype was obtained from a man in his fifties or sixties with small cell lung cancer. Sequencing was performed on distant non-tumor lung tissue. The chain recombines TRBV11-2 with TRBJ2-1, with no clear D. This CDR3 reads CATSLVTSQSSYNEQFF. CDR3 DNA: TGTGCCACCAGCTTAGTGACAAGCCAGAGTTCCTACAATGAGCAGTTCTTC.